This TCR beta chain was recovered during a study of blood T cell repertoires in COVID-19. Study-level information: Samples taken during acute and convalescent COVID-19 were collected in the United States, Italy and Spain. From T cells, B-cell-depleted T cells, or PBMCs came the material, which was cDNA or gDNA.

TCRdb keeps only in-frame clones here, not all; method: immunoSEQ multiplex PCR. Of 250,000 to 300,000 clones detected, 90% to 95% appear once; the ten largest clones hold 1.2%. Cohorts were assigned according to the clinical history that participants reported. In germline, CDR1 is LNHDA, CDR2 SQIVND (reference sequence). The V and J ends lost 0 bases and 4 bases respectively, with 15 bases between them. The CDR3 length is 16 residues. The specimen sequenced was PBMCs or T cells enriched from blood (not recorded which). This TCR derives from a human donor in a cohort exposed to, infected with or recovered from COVID-19 (not recorded which). The donor label of this sample is uncertain. The chain couples TRBV19 to TRBJ1-2; D uncertain. CDR3 bases: TGTGCCAGTAGTATAGATTTAACAGCTACCTCCTATGGCTACACCTTC. It codes for CASSIDLTATSYGYTF.